This T cell receptor beta chain was recorded in a study of CD8 T cells in ankylosing spondylitis listed by TCRdb under 2017. For the study in its entirety: The study profiled T cell receptor beta repertoires in healthy donors and ankylosing spondylitis patients to find disease-linked TCR variants. The full study cohort comprised roughly 24 ankylosing spondylitis patients and 110 or so healthy donors. Samples of peripheral blood were taken, and for ankylosing spondylitis patients, synovial fluid was collected as well.

Sequencing was performed on an Illumina HiSeq 2500. TCR beta libraries were prepared by quantitative 5'-RACE with molecular barcodes. The study's own analysis went as follows. A new computational method based on a probabilistic model of VDJ rearrangement was used to identify disease-linked TCR variants. Clones were called with MiXCR by TCRdb after fastp trimmed the public reads at Q25, and only in-frame beta chains were retained. Each entry merges the rows of one CDR3 protein and shows their most common DNA and genes. None of the V and J calls come from the authors' own analysis; TCRdb made them. For this sample there are roughly 240,000 distinct CDR3 sequences; 7.5% to 9.5% appear just once. Approximately 4.8% of the sample lies in the top ten. There are many counts of this clonotype. Its antigen has not been determined. No much larger clonotype is one base removed from it; base qualities were not supplied.

What the research found in general, with its limitations: Blood from ankylosing spondylitis patients appeared to be characterized by a TCR beta motif composed of about eight highly homologous amino acid variants. Significant enrichment of the disease-linked clones was reported in matched synovial fluid samples from ankylosing spondylitis patients. In peripheral blood, the disease-linked clones were found at relatively low frequencies and had a CD8+ phenotype. Some of the motif variants had been reported before in the synovial fluid and blood of reactive arthritis patients, a finding that suggests common disease-initiation mechanisms.

Including the terminal cysteine and phenylalanine, the CDR3 comprises 13 residues. This entry keeps only the CDR3 DNA: 39 bases, framed from base 1. Based on the germline V gene, the CDR1 and CDR2 sequences are MNHEY and SVGEGT. The clonotype comes from a female donor with ankylosing spondylitis or in good health (not recorded which). The sequence links TRBV6-2 or TRBV6-3 to TRBJ2-1, with no reliable assignment of the D segment. Sequencing was done on a sample of blood, either unsorted or a sorted T cell fraction (not recorded which). The CDR3 sequence is CVSGEGFYNEQFF. The sequence in DNA is TGTGTCTCCGGAGAAGGATTCTACAATGAGCAGTTCTTC.